This T cell receptor beta chain was captured by sequencing in a study of blood T cell repertoires in COVID-19. Overall study context: T cells, B-cell-depleted T cells, or PBMCs supplied cDNA or gDNA.

With 5 bases removed from V and 4 bases from J, the gap between germline ends came to 9 bases. This CDR3 has 13 residues. CDR1 and CDR2 from the germline V gene are MNHEY and SVGAGI. This clone showed up just a few times. As handled by the study authors: Researchers report that nucleated cell counts were estimated from reference gene primer amplification. Repertoires were generated with immunoSEQ multiplex PCR, while TCRdb's copy carries only in-frame clones and drops some. From that table come the V and J calls and clone size; the DNA was used to work out D and trimming. The sample has about 150,000 clones, about four fifths seen once; the top ten hold approximately 3%.

The chain carries TRBV6-5 and TRBJ1-5; tentative D call: TRBD1 (5 bases). The sequence was obtained from a woman of 80 years or more with acute or convalescent COVID-19. Specimen: peripheral blood. DNA for the CDR3: TGTGCCAGCAGTCCCGGACATAATCAGCCCCAGCATTTT. Amino acid sequence: CASSPGHNQPQHF.